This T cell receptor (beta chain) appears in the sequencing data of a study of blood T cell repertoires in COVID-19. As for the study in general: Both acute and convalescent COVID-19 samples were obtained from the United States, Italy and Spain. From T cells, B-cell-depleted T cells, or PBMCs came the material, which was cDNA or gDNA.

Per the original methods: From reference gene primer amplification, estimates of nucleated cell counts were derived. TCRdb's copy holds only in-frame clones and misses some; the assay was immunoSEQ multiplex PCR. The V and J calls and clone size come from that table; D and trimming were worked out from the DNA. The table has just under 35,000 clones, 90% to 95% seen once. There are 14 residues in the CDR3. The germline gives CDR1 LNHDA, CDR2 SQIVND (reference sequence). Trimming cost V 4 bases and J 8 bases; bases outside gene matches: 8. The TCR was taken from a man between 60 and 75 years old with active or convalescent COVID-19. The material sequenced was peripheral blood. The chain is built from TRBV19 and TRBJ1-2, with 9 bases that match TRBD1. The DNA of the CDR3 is TGTGCCAGTAGTAGCACAGGGGGCGTCTGGGGCTACACCTTC. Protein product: CASSSTGGVWGYTF.